A single sample gave rise to the 27 T cell receptor beta chains below, sequenced in a study of cytomegalovirus exposure and HLA in healthy donors. Vbeta (60) and Jbeta (13) primers were used in the PCR. Clones were sequenced by immunoSEQ multiplex PCR, and TCRdb holds only the in-frame ones, with some missing. In total, the table holds 95,000 to 150,000 clones. The sequencing sample was made of PBMCs. These receptors originate from a man aged 30-40 years in good health and CMV-seronegative.

On this clone itself: Other DNA sequences in this sample translate to the same CDR3. This sequence joins TRBV7-8 and TRBJ2-3; 11 bases align to TRBD2. The CDR3 contains 16 residues. The V gene's germline CDR1 is SGHVS and CDR2 FQNEAQ. V lost 4 bases to trimming and J lost 2 bases; unmatched junction nucleotides: 5. The CDR3 DNA is TGTGCCAGCAGCTCCGGGACTAGCGGATACACAGATACGCAGTATTTT. It translates to CASSSGTSGYTDTQYF. Using reference TRBV7-8 and TRBJ2-3 for the parts outside the CDR3, the full variable domain is GAGVSQSPRYKVAKRGQDVALRCDPISGHVSLFWYQQALGQGPEFLTYFQNEAQLDKSGLPSDRFFAERPEGSVSTLKIQRTQQEDSAVYLCASSSGTSGYTDTQYFGPGTRLTVL.

This chain links TRBV10-3 with TRBJ2-5; D call uncertain. The CDR3 has 13 amino acids. Germline V gene data show CDR1 as ENHRY and CDR2 as SYGVKD. The V gene lost 4 bases and the J gene lost 3 bases, with 9 bases spanning the gap. The CDR3 bases are TGTGCCATCAGTGCATCCCGGGAAGAGACCCAGTACTTC. This translates into CAISASREETQYF.

In the case of this clone: This specimen includes other DNA sequences encoding the same CDR3. The chain uses TRBV5-1 and TRBJ1-1; D may be TRBD1 (5 bases). Trimming removed 0 bases at V and 4 bases at J, with 10 bases between. The CDR3 is 14 amino acids. The germline V gene has CDR1 SGHRS and CDR2 YFSETQ. The CDR3 bases are TGCGCCAGCAGCTTGGTAACGGGGGGCACTGAAGCTTTCTTT. Its protein product is CASSLVTGGTEAFF. Together with reference TRBV5-1 and TRBJ1-1, the CDR3 gives the full variable domain: KAGVTQTPRYLIKTRGQQVTLSCSPISGHRSVSWYQQTPGQGLQFLFEYFSETQRNKGNFPGRFSGRQFSNSRSEMNVSTLELGDSALYLCASSLVTGGTEAFFGQGTRLTVV.

This chain links TRBV5-5 with TRBJ2-7; unclear D gene. Trimming pared 2 bases from V and 3 bases from J, leaving 9 bases between. The CDR3 covers 13 residues. Germline CDR1 SGHKS, CDR2 YYEKEE (reference sequence). The CDR3 loop reads CASSFYSIYEQYF. CDR3 in DNA: TGTGCCAGCAGCTTTTACAGCATCTACGAGCAGTACTTC.

The chain couples TRBV7-2 to TRBJ2-3; the match to TRBD2 covers 7 bases. In germline, CDR1 is SGHTA, CDR2 FQGNSA. This CDR3 has 15 residues. With 2 bases clipped from V and 5 bases from J, the junction kept 7 bases outside the gene matches. In nucleotides, the CDR3 is TGTGCCAGCAGCTTATCGCTAGCGGCCCGAGATACGCAGTATTTT. This codes for CASSLSLAARDTQYF.

This chain connects TRBV11-3 to TRBJ2-2; maybe TRBD2 (6 bases). Germline V gives CDR1 SGHNT, CDR2 YENEEA. Between the trimmed V and J ends, which lost 4 bases and 1 base, there was a span of 16 bases. This CDR3 is 17 amino acids long. CDR3 residues: CASSYDRDSWNTGELFF. The CDR3 DNA sequence: TGTGCCAGCAGCTACGACCGGGACTCTTGGAACACCGGGGAGCTGTTTTTT.

This chain links TRBV5-1 with TRBJ2-3, with 12 bases that match TRBD1. The CDR3 length is 14 residues. The V gene's germline CDR1 is SGHRS and CDR2 YFSETQ. The J segment lost 4 bases and the V segment lost 4 bases, leaving 1 base of the junction unmatched. The CDR3 sequence: CASSGTGGADTQYF. CDR3 sequence (DNA): TGCGCCAGCAGCGGGACAGGGGGCGCAGATACGCAGTATTTT.

The chain links TRBV4-1 to TRBJ1-4; 7 bases map to TRBD1. This CDR3 spans 15 amino acids. V lost 0 bases and J lost 3; bases outside the gene matches: 1. The germline V gene has CDR1 MGHRA and CDR2 YSYEKL. The CDR3 loop is CASSQEGTANEKLFF. In DNA, the CDR3 is TGCGCCAGCAGCCAAGAGGGGACAGCTAATGAAAAACTGTTTTTT.

The chain carries TRBV5-1 and TRBJ2-7; tentative D call: TRBD2 (5 bases). The germline CDR1 and CDR2 sequences are SGHRS and YFSETQ. CDR3 length: 15 residues. The V gene lost 2 bases and the J gene lost 2 bases, with 14 bases spanning the gap. CDR3 residues: CASSLVAGRTYEQYF. The CDR3, as DNA: TGCGCCAGCAGCTTAGTGGCGGGTCGAACCTACGAGCAGTACTTC.

This chain connects TRBV25-1 to TRBJ1-2; 8 positions agree with TRBD1. This CDR3 has 15 residues. The germline V gene has CDR1 MGHDK and CDR2 SYGVNS. Trimming at V came to 3 bases and at J to 3 bases, leaving 6 bases not matched to a gene. CDR3 residues: CASSERQGMDYGYTF. For the CDR3, the DNA is TGTGCCAGCAGTGAGAGACAGGGGATGGACTATGGCTACACCTTC.

This chain connects TRBV10-1 to TRBJ2-1; possible D gene TRBD1, 5 bases. This CDR3 has 17 residues. Trimming stripped 2 bases from V and 0 bases from J, with 14 bases between. CDR1 is WNHNN and CDR2 is SYGVQD in the germline V gene (reference sequence). CDR3 nucleotide sequence: TGCGCCAGCAGTGAGAAAGGGGATACCCCCTCCTACAATGAGCAGTTCTTC. Protein sequence: CASSEKGDTPSYNEQFF.

The gene calls are TRBV30 and TRBJ1-1, with TRBD1 identical over 9 bases. Germline assignment: CDR1 GTSNPN and CDR2 SVGIG (reference sequence). The length of the CDR3 is 17 residues. V lost 2 bases to trimming and J lost 2 bases; unmatched junction nucleotides: 12. CDR3 sequence (DNA): TGTGCCTGGAGTTTCCCGGATAGGACAGGGGCTAACACTGAAGCTTTCTTT. It specifies CAWSFPDRTGANTEAFF.

The gene calls are TRBV2 and TRBJ2-1; tentative D call: TRBD1 (5 bases). The CDR3 contains 14 residues. The ends were cut back, 2 bases at V and 4 bases at J, with 9 bases in the middle. Germline CDR1 reads SNHLY; CDR2 reads FYNNEI. The CDR3: CASSEPAGYNEQFF. The CDR3 region has the DNA TGTGCCAGCAGTGAACCGGCAGGGTACAATGAGCAGTTCTTC.

This chain joins TRBV4-1 and TRBJ2-3, with 8 bases aligning to TRBD2. This CDR3 comprises 15 residues. Trimming at V came to 1 base and at J to 11 bases, leaving 11 bases not matched to a gene. CDR1 MGHRA and CDR2 YSYEKL come from the germline V gene. The CDR3 DNA follows: TGCGCCAGCAGCCAAGTGGGGACTAGTGCACGGGGGCAGTATTTT. Translating gives CASSQVGTSARGQYF.

V usage is TRBV6-5 and J usage is TRBJ2-7; TRBD1 agrees at 8 bases. V dropped 0 bases and J dropped 2; count of bases not matched to a gene: 6. The CDR3 spans 16 residues. CDR1 MNHEY and CDR2 SVGAGI come from the germline V gene. This CDR3 is CASSYSSQGATYEQYF. Here the CDR3 DNA reads TGTGCCAGCAGTTACTCATCCCAGGGGGCCACCTACGAGCAGTACTTC.

The chain has TRBV19 and TRBJ1-2; TRBD1 is a possible D gene (6 bases). Between the trimmed V and J ends, which lost 5 bases and 2 bases, there was a span of 9 bases. The CDR3 extends over 13 amino acids. Germline V gene sequence: CDR1 LNHDA, CDR2 SQIVND (reference sequence). This chain's CDR3 is CASSPDRNYGYTF. CDR3 nucleotide sequence: TGTGCCAGTAGTCCTGACAGGAACTATGGCTACACCTTC.

The chain couples TRBV6-4 to TRBJ2-7, with 7 bases aligning to TRBD1. From germline, CDR1 is MRHNA and CDR2 SNTAGT. The V segment lost 3 bases and the J segment 1 base; nucleotides outside the gene matches: 3. The CDR3 covers 14 residues. CDR3 loop: CASSEQGWSYEQYF. The CDR3 DNA follows: TGTGCCAGCAGTGAACAGGGGTGGTCCTACGAGCAGTACTTC.

The chain couples TRBV28 to TRBJ2-7; D might be TRBD1 (6 bases). Trimming pared 6 bases from V and 0 bases from J, leaving 18 bases between. This CDR3 is 16 amino acids long. Germline V gene sequence: CDR1 MDHEN, CDR2 SYDVKM. The CDR3 reads CASSWTYRESSYEQYF. CDR3 nucleotide sequence: TGTGCCAGCAGCTGGACATACAGGGAATCCTCCTACGAGCAGTACTTC.

This rearrangement joins TRBV5-4 to TRBJ2-5, with 9 bases that match TRBD1. CDR3 length equals 15 residues. Germline assignment: CDR1 SGHNT and CDR2 YYREEE (reference sequence). Trimming at V came to 4 bases and at J to 1 base, leaving 5 bases not matched to a gene. CDR3 nucleotides: TGTGCCAGCAGCCAGGAGGACAGGGGCCAAGAGACCCAGTACTTC. As protein: CASSQEDRGQETQYF.

This clone shows up as medium-sized by frequency. The chain is built from TRBV2 and TRBJ2-1; 8 bases map to TRBD1. The V and J ends lost 4 bases and 5 bases, in that order; junction bases with no gene match: 4. CDR3 size: 14 residues. In germline, CDR1 is SNHLY, CDR2 FYNNEI. CDR3 in DNA: TGTGCCAGCAGTGGACAGGGGCTGCACAATGAGCAGTTCTTC. The encoded protein is CASSGQGLHNEQFF.

The chain couples TRBV5-4 to TRBJ2-3; D not certain. CDR3 length equals 16 residues. The germline V and J ends were trimmed by 4 bases and 1 base, with 16 bases remaining between them. Germline CDR1 is SGHNT and CDR2 is YYREEE (reference sequence). The CDR3 here is CASSPYTLLGTDTQYF. In nucleotides, the CDR3 is TGTGCCAGCAGCCCATACACCCTCCTGGGCACAGATACGCAGTATTTT. The full variable domain, rest sourced from reference TRBV5-4 and TRBJ2-3, is ETGVTQSPTHLIKTRGQQVTLRCSSQSGHNTVSWYQQALGQGPQFIFQYYREEENGRGNFPPRFSGLQFPNYSSELNVNALELDDSALYLCASSPYTLLGTDTQYFGPGTRLTVL.

The V gene is TRBV15, the J gene TRBJ2-3, with 9 positions matching TRBD2. The junction had 6 bases not matched to a gene; V was cut back by 3 bases and J by 5 bases. The germline gives CDR1 LNHNV, CDR2 YYDKDF (reference sequence). This CDR3 region has 15 residues. The CDR3 region is CATSSEAGGGDTQYF. CDR3 nucleotides: TGTGCCACCAGCAGTGAAGCGGGAGGTGGAGATACGCAGTATTTT.

The rearrangement uses TRBV25-1 and TRBJ1-1; 7 bases map to TRBD1. The CDR3 is 12 amino acids. Germline CDR1 and CDR2: MGHDK and SYGVNS. The V gene end was trimmed by 2 bases and the J gene end by 8 bases; junction bases not matched to a gene: 2. The CDR3 sequence is CASSEPRGEAFF. The DNA for the CDR3 is TGTGCCAGCAGTGAACCCAGGGGGGAAGCTTTCTTT.

The chain has TRBV19 and TRBJ2-5, with D possibly being TRBD2 (7 bases). Germline V CDR1 and CDR2: LNHDA, SQIVND (reference sequence). The CDR3 loop spans 15 amino acids. V lost 1 base, J lost 5 bases, and 14 bases lay in between. CDR3 loop: CASSIGGGRRETQYF. In DNA, the CDR3 is TGTGCCAGTAGTATAGGGGGGGGCAGGCGGGAGACCCAGTACTTC. The variable domain in full, with the rest retrieved from reference TRBV19 and TRBJ2-5, is DGGITQSPKYLFRKEGQNVTLSCEQNLNHDAMYWYRQDPGQGLRLIYYSQIVNDFQKGDIAEGYSVSREKKESFPLTVTSAQKNPTAFYLCASSIGGGRRETQYFGPGTRLLVL.

The CDR3 here is CASSQAYPPDPTSGPGELFF. DNA for the CDR3: TGTGCCAGCAGCCAAGCTTACCCACCCGACCCTACTAGCGGGCCCGGGGAGCTGTTTTTT. The V and J genes are TRBV4-2 and TRBJ2-2, with 9 bases identical to TRBD2. There are 20 residues in the CDR3. Germline trimming cut 1 base from V and 6 bases from J; bases unmatched to any gene: 18. Per the germline V gene, CDR1 is LGHNA and CDR2 is YNFKEQ.

This chain uses TRBV4-2 with TRBJ2-7, with 9 bases aligning to TRBD2. The CDR3 has 14 amino acids. Germline loops: CDR1 LGHNA, CDR2 YNFKEQ. V shed 3 bases, J shed 3 bases, and the junction held 3 bases outside the gene matches. The CDR3 DNA sequence: TGTGCCAGCAGCCAGACTAGCGGAGGCTACGAGCAGTACTTC. Residues: CASSQTSGGYEQYF.

The chain carries TRBV10-3 and TRBJ2-1; 11 bases are shared with TRBD2. CDR3 length equals 15 residues. V lost 4 bases, J lost 7 bases, and 6 bases stayed unmatched. CDR1 ENHRY and CDR2 SYGVKD come from the germline V gene. The CDR3 sequence is CAISGPGLAVNEQFF. The CDR3 nucleotides are TGTGCCATCAGTGGCCCGGGACTAGCGGTTAATGAGCAGTTCTTC.